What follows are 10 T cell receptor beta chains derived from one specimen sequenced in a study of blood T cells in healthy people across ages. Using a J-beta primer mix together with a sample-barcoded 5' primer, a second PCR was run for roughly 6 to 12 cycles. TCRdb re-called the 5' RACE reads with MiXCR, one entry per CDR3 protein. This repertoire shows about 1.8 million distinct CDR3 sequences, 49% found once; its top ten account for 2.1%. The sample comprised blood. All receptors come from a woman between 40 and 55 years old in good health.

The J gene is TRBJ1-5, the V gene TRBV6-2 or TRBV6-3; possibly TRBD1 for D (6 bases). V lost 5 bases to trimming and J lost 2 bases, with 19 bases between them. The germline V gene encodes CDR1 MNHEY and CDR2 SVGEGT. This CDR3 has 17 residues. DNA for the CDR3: TGTGCCAGCAGTACCATAACAGGGTTATTAGGCAATCAGCCCCAGCATTTT. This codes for CASSTITGLLGNQPQHF.

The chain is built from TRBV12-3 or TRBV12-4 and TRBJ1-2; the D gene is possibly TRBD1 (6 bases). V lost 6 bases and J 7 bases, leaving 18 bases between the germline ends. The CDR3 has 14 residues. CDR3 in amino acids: CASSLMGGAFGYTF. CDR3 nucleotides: TGTGCCAGCAGCCTTATGGGGGGCGCGTTTGGCTACACCTTC.

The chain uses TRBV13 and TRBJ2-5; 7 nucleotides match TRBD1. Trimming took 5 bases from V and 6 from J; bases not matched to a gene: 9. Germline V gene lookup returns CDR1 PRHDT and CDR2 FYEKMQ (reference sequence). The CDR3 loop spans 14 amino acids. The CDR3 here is CASSPEDRVKTQYF. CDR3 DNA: TGTGCCAGCAGCCCTGAAGACAGGGTGAAGACCCAGTACTTC.

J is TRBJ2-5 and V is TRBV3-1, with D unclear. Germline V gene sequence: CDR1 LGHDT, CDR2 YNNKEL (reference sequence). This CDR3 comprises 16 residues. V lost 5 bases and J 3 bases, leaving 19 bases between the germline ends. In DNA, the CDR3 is TGTGCCAGCAGCTTTGACTTTGGTAGCATCAAAGAGACCCAGTACTTC. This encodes CASSFDFGSIKETQYF.

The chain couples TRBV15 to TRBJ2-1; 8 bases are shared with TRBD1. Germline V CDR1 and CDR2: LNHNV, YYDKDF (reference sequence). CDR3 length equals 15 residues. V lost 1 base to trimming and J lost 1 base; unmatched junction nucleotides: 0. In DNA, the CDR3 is TGTGCCACCAGCAGAGGACAGGGGTCCTACAATGAGCAGTTCTTC. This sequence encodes CATSRGQGSYNEQFF.

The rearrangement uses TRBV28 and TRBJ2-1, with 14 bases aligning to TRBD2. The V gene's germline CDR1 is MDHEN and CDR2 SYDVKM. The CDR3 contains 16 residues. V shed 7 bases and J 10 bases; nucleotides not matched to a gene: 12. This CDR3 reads CASIGTSGGPTGEQFF. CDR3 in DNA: TGTGCCAGCATCGGGACTAGCGGGGGCCCCACCGGAGAGCAGTTCTTC.

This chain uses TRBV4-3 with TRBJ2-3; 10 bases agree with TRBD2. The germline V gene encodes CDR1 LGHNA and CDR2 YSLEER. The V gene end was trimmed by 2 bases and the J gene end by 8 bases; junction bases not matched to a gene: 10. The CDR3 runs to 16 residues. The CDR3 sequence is CASSQQAGGNVGTQYF. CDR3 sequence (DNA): TGCGCCAGCAGCCAACAAGCGGGGGGGAATGTAGGTACGCAGTATTTT.

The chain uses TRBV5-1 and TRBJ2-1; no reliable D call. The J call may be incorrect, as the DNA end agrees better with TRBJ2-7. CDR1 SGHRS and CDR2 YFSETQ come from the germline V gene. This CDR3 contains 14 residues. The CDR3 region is CASTMEPNLNEQYF. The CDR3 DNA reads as TGCGCCAGCACCATGGAACCCAACCTCAATGAGCAGTACTTC.

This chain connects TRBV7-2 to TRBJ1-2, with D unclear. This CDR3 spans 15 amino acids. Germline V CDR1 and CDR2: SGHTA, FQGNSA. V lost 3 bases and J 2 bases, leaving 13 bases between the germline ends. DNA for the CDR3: TGTGCCAGCAGCTTCGAGGACCGACCGAACTATGGCTACACCTTC. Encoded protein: CASSFEDRPNYGYTF. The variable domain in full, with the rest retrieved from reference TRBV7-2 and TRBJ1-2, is GAGVSQSPSNKVTEKGKDVELRCDPISGHTALYWYRQSLGQGLEFLIYFQGNSAPDKSGLPSDRFSAERTGGSVSTLTIQRTQQEDSAVYLCASSFEDRPNYGYTFGSGTRLTVV.

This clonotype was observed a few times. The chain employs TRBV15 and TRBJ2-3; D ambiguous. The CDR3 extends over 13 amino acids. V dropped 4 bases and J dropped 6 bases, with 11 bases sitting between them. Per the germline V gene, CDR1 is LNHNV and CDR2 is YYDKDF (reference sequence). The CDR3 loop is CATSIYVADTQYF. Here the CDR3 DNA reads TGTGCCACCAGCATCTACGTCGCCGATACGCAGTATTTT.